This TCR beta chain was documented in a study of early T cells in non-severe SARS-CoV-2 infection. Study-level information: RNA in bulk from unsorted whole blood was sequenced, and chains were unpaired.

The CDR3 has 13 residues. Trimming removed 0 bases from V and 12 bases from J, with 14 bases in between. Germline V gene data show CDR1 as LGHNT and CDR2 as FRNRAP. About this clonotype: Its target is not known.

General observations from the study: Private and CD4 specificities were missed by VDJdb matching, which favored anti-spike CD8 responses.

Separate cDNA molecules each had unique molecular identifiers attached to them. TCRdb recomputed calls from the 5' RACE reads with MiXCR, one row per CDR3 protein. In the table there are approximately 50,000 distinct CDR3 sequences, around 9.1% of which are singletons. This receptor was identified in an adult who was a healthcare worker with PCR-confirmed SARS-CoV-2 infection or an uninfected control (not recorded which). The chain is built from TRBV12-5 and TRBJ1-1, with TRBD1 as a possible D gene (5 bases). The material sequenced was whole blood. Here the CDR3 reads CASGLVLSGGTFF. The CDR3 DNA sequence: TGTGCTAGTGGTTTGGTACTAAGTGGGGGAACTTTCTTT.